This T cell receptor beta chain was observed in a study of cytomegalovirus exposure and HLA in healthy donors. Study summary: In a later analysis, the 120 or so validation repertoires were reported to have used the same platform as the 600 to 700 first-cohort repertoires.

In regard to this clone: Its antigen is still unknown.

Findings and limits, study-wide: Despite most TCR sequences being rare, some public TCRs occurred in many donors. Researchers counted around 160 TCR beta chains as cytomegalovirus-associated.

Losses at the gene ends were 4 bases for V and 1 base for J; bases not matched to a gene: 3. The CDR3 loop spans 14 amino acids. Germline V lookup: CDR1 LNHDA, CDR2 SQIVND (reference sequence). Sequenced by immunoSEQ multiplex PCR; TCRdb stores in-frame clones only, minus some. The sample consists of about 160,000 clones, roughly 96% of them appearing once. The sequencing input was PBMCs. This chain joins TRBV19 and TRBJ2-5, with 7 bases aligning to TRBD2. The TCR comes from a woman between 18 and 29 years old in good health and CMV-seronegative. In DNA form, the CDR3 reads TGTGCCAGTAGTACCAGACTAGCCCAAGAGACCCAGTACTTC. Translated, it gives CASSTRLAQETQYF.